These T cell receptor beta chains were read from a single sample in a study of patients and donors after allogeneic stem cell transplantation. TCRdb re-analysed the RT-PCR reads in MiXCR, keeping a single row per CDR3 protein. The table records 410,000 or so distinct CDR3 sequences, roughly 16% of them present only once. What was sequenced was blood, either unsorted or a sorted T cell fraction (not recorded which). The receptors were sampled from a human donor who was either an allogeneic HSCT recipient or a stem cell or donor lymphocyte infusion donor (not recorded which). It is not recorded whose cells these are; they may come from a transplant donor. Both conserved end residues are part of each CDR3. The D gene is left open where the match is weak. The size entry is marked missing in some rows and otherwise reads once, few, many or a size class.

j_call: TRBJ1-4
d_call: TRBD1
clone_size: few
v_call: TRBV5-1
cdr3_nt: TGCGCCAGCAGCTTGGGTCCGGGACAGGGGAATGAAAAACTGTTTTTT
cdr3_aa: CASSLGPGQGNEKLFF

j_call: TRBJ2-5
d_call: -
clone_size: few
v_call: TRBV12-3/TRBV12-4
cdr3_nt: TGTGCCAGCAGTCTTATCGGGGCGCGATGGGTAGAGACCCAGTACTTC
cdr3_aa: CASSLIGARWVETQYF

j_call: TRBJ1-2
d_call: TRBD1
clone_size: few
v_call: TRBV19
cdr3_nt: TGTGCCAGTAGTCCCTTACAGGGGGGCTACACCTTC
cdr3_aa: CASSPLQGGYTF

j_call: TRBJ2-7
d_call: -
clone_size: -
v_call: TRBV20-1
cdr3_nt: TGCAGTGCTAGTCCGGGACCACTTTCTTTCGAGCAGTACTTC
cdr3_aa: CSASPGPLSFEQYF

j_call: TRBJ2-7
d_call: TRBD2
clone_size: few
v_call: TRBV7-2
cdr3_nt: TGTGCCAGCAGCTTAGCGCACGGGGGGGCGAGAGAGCAGTACTTC
cdr3_aa: CASSLAHGGAREQYF

j_call: TRBJ1-1
d_call: -
clone_size: many
v_call: TRBV12-3/TRBV12-4
cdr3_nt: TGTGCCAGCAGTTTAATACGCACTGAAGCTTTCTTT
cdr3_aa: CASSLIRTEAFF

j_call: TRBJ1-2
d_call: -
clone_size: many
v_call: TRBV9
cdr3_nt: TGTGCCAGCAGCGTAGCGTCGGGCCTCGATGGCTACACCTTC
cdr3_aa: CASSVASGLDGYTF

j_call: TRBJ1-4
d_call: -
clone_size: -
v_call: TRBV4-3
cdr3_nt: TGCGCCAGCAGCCAAGATAGAAAGACGGGGATCAGAGAAAAACTGTTTTTT
cdr3_aa: CASSQDRKTGIREKLFF

j_call: TRBJ2-7
d_call: -
clone_size: -
v_call: TRBV4-1
cdr3_nt: TGCGCCAGCAGCCAACAACAGGGTGGGTACGAGCAGTACTTC
cdr3_aa: CASSQQQGGYEQYF

j_call: TRBJ2-3
d_call: TRBD2
clone_size: -
v_call: TRBV4-1
cdr3_nt: TGCGCCAGCAGCTCCCCGGCAGCGGGGGCTAGCACAGATACGCAGTATTTT
cdr3_aa: CASSSPAAGASTDTQYF

j_call: TRBJ2-1
d_call: TRBD2
clone_size: few
v_call: TRBV15
cdr3_nt: TGTGCCACCAGCAGTTCTCCGGGGACTAGAATCAACAATGAGCAGTTCTTC
cdr3_aa: CATSSSPGTRINNEQFF

j_call: TRBJ1-1
d_call: TRBD1
clone_size: -
v_call: TRBV6-1
cdr3_nt: TGTGCCAGCCAGACAGGGCCTTACACTGAAGCTTTCTTT
cdr3_aa: CASQTGPYTEAFF

j_call: TRBJ1-2
d_call: TRBD1
clone_size: few
v_call: TRBV27
cdr3_nt: TGTGCCAGCACCACCACGACAGGGGATCACTATGGCTACACCTTC
cdr3_aa: CASTTTTGDHYGYTF

j_call: TRBJ1-1
d_call: -
clone_size: few
v_call: TRBV2
cdr3_nt: TGTGCCAGCAGTGTTAGATCCGAGAACACTGAAGCTTTCTTT
cdr3_aa: CASSVRSENTEAFF

j_call: TRBJ1-1
d_call: -
clone_size: few
v_call: TRBV6-1
cdr3_nt: TGTGCCAGCAGTGATGAAACAGAAGCTTTCTTT
cdr3_aa: CASSDETEAFF

j_call: TRBJ2-5
d_call: -
clone_size: -
v_call: TRBV7-9
cdr3_nt: TGTGCCAGCAGCTTAGGCCCTCGGGCCCAGTACTTC
cdr3_aa: CASSLGPRAQYF

j_call: TRBJ2-7
d_call: -
clone_size: many
v_call: TRBV7-2
cdr3_nt: TGTGCCAGCAGCTTAGCGCGGCAATCCTACGAGCAGTACTTC
cdr3_aa: CASSLARQSYEQYF

j_call: TRBJ2-2
d_call: -
clone_size: few
v_call: TRBV4-3
cdr3_nt: TGCGCCAGCAGCCAAGATTTGCCCGGAGGGGCCGGGGAGCTGTTTTTT
cdr3_aa: CASSQDLPGGAGELFF

j_call: TRBJ2-1
d_call: TRBD2
clone_size: many
v_call: TRBV7-7
cdr3_nt: TGTGCCAGCAGCTTAGGAACTAGCGGGAGTAATGAGCAGTTCTTC
cdr3_aa: CASSLGTSGSNEQFF

j_call: TRBJ1-3
d_call: -
clone_size: -
v_call: TRBV3-1
cdr3_nt: TGTGCTTCCGGGTACTCTGGTAACACCATATATTTT
cdr3_aa: CASGYSGNTIYF

j_call: TRBJ2-1
d_call: TRBD1
clone_size: -
v_call: TRBV20-1
cdr3_nt: TGCAGTGCTAGAGCTCCCAACCCTTACAAGACAGGGGGCCCCTACAATGAGCAGTTCTTC
cdr3_aa: CSARAPNPYKTGGPYNEQFF

j_call: TRBJ2-2
d_call: TRBD2
clone_size: -
v_call: TRBV9
cdr3_nt: TGTGCCAGCAGCCCCCTAGCGGGAGGAGTTTTGAAAACCGGGGAGCTGTTTTTT
cdr3_aa: CASSPLAGGVLKTGELFF

j_call: TRBJ1-1
d_call: -
clone_size: -
v_call: TRBV30
cdr3_nt: TGTGCCTGGGATGTAGGGGGGGACACTGAAGCTTTCTTT
cdr3_aa: CAWDVGGDTEAFF

j_call: TRBJ2-2
d_call: TRBD2
clone_size: few
v_call: TRBV7-6
cdr3_nt: TGTGCCAGCAGCTTAGGGCTAGCGGGAGCCACGAACACCGGGGAGCTGTTTTTT
cdr3_aa: CASSLGLAGATNTGELFF

j_call: TRBJ1-1
d_call: -
clone_size: -
v_call: TRBV20-1
cdr3_nt: TGCAGTACTCTGGAGGGCAGGGGGAACACTGAAGCTTTCTTT
cdr3_aa: CSTLEGRGNTEAFF

j_call: TRBJ2-2
d_call: TRBD2
clone_size: -
v_call: TRBV7-7
cdr3_nt: TGTGCCAGCAGCTTGAGGCGGGAGGTGACCGGGGAGCTGTTTTTT
cdr3_aa: CASSLRREVTGELFF

j_call: TRBJ1-2
d_call: -
clone_size: few
v_call: TRBV15
cdr3_nt: TGTGCCACCCGAACGGGGCCTGGCTACACCTTC
cdr3_aa: CATRTGPGYTF

j_call: TRBJ2-1
d_call: -
clone_size: few
v_call: TRBV5-1
cdr3_nt: TGCGCCAGCAGCTTGGCCACAGCGGAAAGGGCCGATGAGCAGTTCTTC
cdr3_aa: CASSLATAERADEQFF

j_call: TRBJ2-1
d_call: TRBD2
clone_size: few
v_call: TRBV20-1
cdr3_nt: TGCAGTGCTAGAGTCGTAGCGGGGGCCTCCTACAATGAGCAGTTCTTC
cdr3_aa: CSARVVAGASYNEQFF

j_call: TRBJ1-1
d_call: -
clone_size: -
v_call: TRBV3-1
cdr3_nt: TGTGCCAGCAGCCAAGGCAAGAGACCTGAAGCTTTCTTT
cdr3_aa: CASSQGKRPEAFF

j_call: TRBJ1-2
d_call: -
clone_size: few
v_call: TRBV25-1
cdr3_nt: TGTGCCAGCAGTGAATACTCCCAGCCTAATCAGGGCTACACCTTC
cdr3_aa: CASSEYSQPNQGYTF

j_call: TRBJ2-3
d_call: -
clone_size: -
v_call: TRBV20-1
cdr3_nt: TGCAGTGCTAGATCTAGGCCAGCTAGCACAGATACGCAGTATTTT
cdr3_aa: CSARSRPASTDTQYF

j_call: TRBJ2-6
d_call: -
clone_size: -
v_call: TRBV6-6
cdr3_nt: TGTGCCAGCAGATCCCTCGGGGCCAACGTCCTGACTTTC
cdr3_aa: CASRSLGANVLTF

j_call: TRBJ1-2
d_call: -
clone_size: -
v_call: TRBV12-3/TRBV12-4
cdr3_nt: TGTGCCAGCAGTTTTTCTAGGCAGGGTGCCTACACCTTC
cdr3_aa: CASSFSRQGAYTF

j_call: TRBJ2-2
d_call: TRBD1
clone_size: few
v_call: TRBV7-9
cdr3_nt: TGTGCCAGCAGCTCCCGGGACAGGGGCCGGGAGCTGTTTTTT
cdr3_aa: CASSSRDRGRELFF

j_call: TRBJ2-3
d_call: TRBD1
clone_size: -
v_call: TRBV20-1
cdr3_nt: TGCAGTGCTAGGGTTCCGACAGGGGGCTCAGATACGCAGTATTTT
cdr3_aa: CSARVPTGGSDTQYF

j_call: TRBJ2-2
d_call: -
clone_size: many
v_call: TRBV20-1
cdr3_nt: TGCAGTGCTAGAGAGGACGGGAGAGACACCGGGGAGCTGTTTTTT
cdr3_aa: CSAREDGRDTGELFF

j_call: TRBJ1-1
d_call: -
clone_size: few
v_call: TRBV7-8
cdr3_nt: TGTGCCAGCAGCTATGCGAAGGGAACTGAAGCTTTCTTT
cdr3_aa: CASSYAKGTEAFF

j_call: TRBJ2-5
d_call: TRBD2
clone_size: -
v_call: TRBV7-6
cdr3_nt: TGTGCCAGCAGCTTGCCCGGGAGGTGGGTCGAGACCCAGTACTTC
cdr3_aa: CASSLPGRWVETQYF

j_call: TRBJ1-1
d_call: -
clone_size: -
v_call: TRBV30
cdr3_nt: TGTGCCGCCACGTGGGGGGGGCGTAGGACTGAAGCTTTCTTT
cdr3_aa: CAATWGGRRTEAFF

j_call: TRBJ2-7
d_call: -
clone_size: -
v_call: TRBV7-2
cdr3_nt: TGTGCCACCCAGCAACAGCGATCCTACGAGCAGTACTTC
cdr3_aa: CATQQQRSYEQYF

j_call: TRBJ1-6
d_call: -
clone_size: few
v_call: TRBV12-3/TRBV12-4
cdr3_nt: TGTGCCAGCAGTTTAAGGCAGTCGAGCTCCTATAATTCACCCCTCCACTTT
cdr3_aa: CASSLRQSSSYNSPLHF

j_call: TRBJ1-1
d_call: TRBD1
clone_size: many
v_call: TRBV5-1
cdr3_nt: TGCGCCAGCAGGTCAGACAGGGGGACTGAAGCTTTCTTT
cdr3_aa: CASRSDRGTEAFF